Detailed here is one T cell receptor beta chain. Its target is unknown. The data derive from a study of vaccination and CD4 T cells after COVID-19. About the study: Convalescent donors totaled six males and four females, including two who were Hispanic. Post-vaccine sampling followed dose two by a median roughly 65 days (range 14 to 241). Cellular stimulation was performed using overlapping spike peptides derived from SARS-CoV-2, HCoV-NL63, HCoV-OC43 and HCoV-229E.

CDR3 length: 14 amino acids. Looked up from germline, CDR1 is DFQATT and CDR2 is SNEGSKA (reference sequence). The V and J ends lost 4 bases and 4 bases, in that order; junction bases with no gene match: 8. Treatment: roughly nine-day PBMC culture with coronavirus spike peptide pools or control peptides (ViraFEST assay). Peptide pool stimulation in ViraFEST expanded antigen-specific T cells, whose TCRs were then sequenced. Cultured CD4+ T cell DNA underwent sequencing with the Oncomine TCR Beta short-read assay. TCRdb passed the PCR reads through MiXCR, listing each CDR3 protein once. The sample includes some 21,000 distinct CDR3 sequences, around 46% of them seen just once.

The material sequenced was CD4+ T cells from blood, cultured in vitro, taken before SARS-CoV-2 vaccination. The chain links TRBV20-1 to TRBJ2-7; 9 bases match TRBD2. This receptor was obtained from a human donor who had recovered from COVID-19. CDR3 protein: CSAITSGRRYEQYF. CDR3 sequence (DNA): TGCAGTGCTATCACCAGCGGGAGGCGTTACGAGCAGTACTTC.